What follows are 22 T cell receptor gamma chains derived from one specimen sequenced in a study of gamma delta lymphoproliferative disorders and STAT genes. TCRdb redid the clone calls on the multiplex PCR reads with CATT. The sample consists of some 1,200 gamma-chain clones, 8.5% to 10% of them appearing once. The receptor sequences were amplified from genomic DNA of peripheral blood mononuclear cells. Source material: blood. The receptors shown here come from a human donor with gamma-delta T-cell large granular lymphocyte leukemia.

This clone has a count of ten or more. This sequence joins TRGV4 and TRGJ1 or TRGJ2. Trimming cost V 3 bases and J 0 bases; bases outside gene matches: 5. Germline CDR1 EGSTGY, CDR2 YDSYTSSV. The CDR3 covers 14 residues. In DNA, the CDR3 is TGTGCCACCTGGGATCCGACGAATTATTATAAGAAACTCTTT. It encodes CATWDPTNYYKKLF.

Worth noting for this clone: This may stem from a read error, because a much larger clone lies one nucleotide away. This specimen includes other DNA sequences encoding the same CDR3. V is TRGV3 and J is TRGJ1 or TRGJ2. Germline V gene data show CDR1 as VTNTFY and CDR2 as YDVSTARD (reference sequence). The CDR3 length is 10 residues. The DNA for the CDR3 is TGTGCCCCCTTCTATTATAAGAAACTCTTC. It specifies CAPFYYKKLF.

By frequency in the sample, this clone is medium-sized. The V gene is TRGV10, the J gene TRGJP1. TRGV10 is an ORF; its function is uncertain. This CDR3 has 12 residues. Trimming took 14 bases from V and 1 from J; bases not matched to a gene: 5. CDR3 in amino acids: CAYITTGWFKIF. The CDR3, as DNA: TGTGCTTATATTACCACTGGTTGGTTCAAGATATTT.

As for this clone: This CDR3 is also generated by other DNA sequences in the sample. The chain is built from TRGV9 and TRGJ1 or TRGJ2. The CDR3 is made up of 10 amino acids. Unmatched junction bases numbered 2, after V lost 1 base and J lost 11 bases. CDR1 is GITISATS, CDR2 ISYDGTV, per germline (reference sequence). The DNA of the CDR3 is TGTGCCTTGTGGGAGGTCGAGAAACTCTTT. It yields the protein CALWEVEKLF.

This clone was seen more than once but under ten times. The chain employs TRGV3 and TRGJ1 or TRGJ2. Germline V gives CDR1 VTNTFY, CDR2 YDVSTARD (reference sequence). The junction had 0 bases not matched to a gene; V was cut back by 1 base and J by 6 bases. The CDR3 spans 11 residues. The chain's CDR3 is CATWDSYKKLF. The CDR3 DNA reads TGTGCCACCTGGGACAGTTATAAGAAACTCTTT.

This clone was detected only a few times. In DNA, the CDR3 is TGTGCCTTGTGGGAGGTGGGAGAGTTGGGCAAAAAAATCAAGGTATTT. It specifies CALWEVGELGKKIKVF. V and J are TRGV9 and TRGJP. V gave up 0 bases and J gave up 6 bases; unmatched junction bases: 2. The germline gives CDR1 GITISATS, CDR2 ISYDGTV (reference sequence). This CDR3 is 16 amino acids long.

The V gene is listed as TRGV4; no J gene was called. The CDR3 consists of 10 residues. The germline gives CDR1 EGSTGY, CDR2 YDSYTSSV. The CDR3 DNA sequence: TGTGCCACCTGGGGAGAGACGAAACTCTTC. This translates into CATWGETKLF.

A note on this clone: The DNA is omitted, as the CDR3 cannot be located on it reliably, and the CDR3 follows TCRdb's listing. The V and J genes are TRGV11 and TRGJP1. TRGV11 is identified as an open reading frame with a role that is uncertain. The CDR3 is 18 residues long, counting both termini. CDR3: CTTVPAGTPLVPGWFKIF.

This clone was seen ten or more times. This DNA's translation differs at residue 8 from TCRdb's protein, which comes from a much larger clone; a read error is likely, and the protein shown is translated from the DNA. The chain couples TRGV4 to TRGJ1 or TRGJ2. CDR1 EGSTGY and CDR2 YDSYTSSV come from the germline V gene. This CDR3 region has 16 residues. Germline trimming cut 4 bases from V and 2 bases from J; bases unmatched to any gene: 14. The CDR3 spells CATWDGPIMDYYKKLF. CDR3 sequence (DNA): TGTGCCACCTGGGACGGGCCTATCATGGATTATTATAAGAAACTCTTT.

The chain uses TRGV11 and TRGJP1. TRGV11 carries the ORF label, with uncertain function. V lost 6 bases, J lost 0 bases, and 10 bases stayed unmatched. The length of the CDR3 is 17 residues. The chain's CDR3 is CACWILRDYTTGWFKIF. CDR3 in DNA: TGTGCCTGCTGGATTCTTAGGGATTATACCACTGGTTGGTTCAAGATATTT.

This clone is termed medium-sized (0.01 to 0.1%). Because the CDR3's place on the DNA is in doubt, the DNA is left out and the CDR3 is given as listed by TCRdb. V is TRGV11 and J is TRGJP2. TRGV11 is flagged as an ORF with uncertain function. Counting both end residues, the CDR3 totals 19 amino acids. This CDR3 reads CTTVPAGLVCYSSDWIKTF.

This clone occurred a few times. The chain combines TRGV8 with TRGJ1 or TRGJ2. The CDR3 spans 11 residues. Germline assignment: CDR1 VENAVY and CDR2 YDSYNSRV. The V segment lost 2 bases and the J segment 6 bases; nucleotides outside the gene matches: 1. This CDR3 reads CATWDTYKKLF. As DNA, the CDR3 is TGTGCCACCTGGGATACTTATAAGAAACTCTTT.

The table lists this clone with a few counts. The protein TCRdb gives is from a much larger clone and does not agree with this DNA's translation at residue 3, likely a read error; the protein shown here comes from the DNA. The gene calls are TRGV8 and TRGJP2. This CDR3 spans 12 amino acids. In germline, CDR1 is VENAVY, CDR2 YDSYNSRV. CDR3 protein: CAAWDSDWIKTF. As DNA, the CDR3 is TGTGCCGCCTGGGATAGTGATTGGATCAAGACGTTT.

In this sample, this clone turned up a few times. TCRdb shows a much larger clone's protein in place of this DNA's translation, and the two differ at residue 4, likely through a read error; the protein shown is translated from the DNA. The chain is built from TRGV10 and TRGJP1. TRGV10 is an ORF, and what it does is uncertain. The CDR3 runs to 11 residues. The trim removed 11 bases at V and 4 bases at J, leaving 2 bases unmatched. Written as DNA, the CDR3 is TGTGCTGCGGTCACTGGTTGGTTCAAGATATTT. Translating it yields CAAVTGWFKIF.

This clone was picked up many times. Because the CDR3's place on the DNA is in doubt, the DNA is left out and the CDR3 is given as listed by TCRdb. The rearrangement links TRGV11 to TRGJ1 or TRGJ2. TRGV11 is reported as an ORF; its role is uncertain. The CDR3 length is 16 residues, termini included. CDR3: CTTVPAGVFSRFKKLF.

In regard to this clone: Possible read error: a much larger clone is one base away. In the same sample, other DNA sequences code for this CDR3. The J gene is TRGJP2, the V gene TRGV10. TRGV10 is treated as an ORF (open reading frame) with a function not yet certain. CDR3 length equals 18 residues. The CDR3 nucleotides read TGCGCTGCGTGGGATTATGCGGTGGGGGATAGTAGTGATTGGATCAAGACGTTT. Its protein is CAAWDYAVGDSSDWIKTF.

The DNA of the CDR3 is TGTGCCTTGTGGGAGGGCCTTTGGTATAAGAAACTCTTT. Its translation: CALWEGLWYKKLF. The rearrangement uses TRGV9 and TRGJ1 or TRGJ2. The CDR3 spans 13 residues. The V gene's germline CDR1 is GITISATS and CDR2 ISYDGTV (reference sequence). The trim removed 2 bases at V and 7 bases at J, leaving 8 bases unmatched.

By share, this clone counts as medium-sized. A read error is the likely source, as a far larger clone sits one nucleotide away. The same CDR3 also results from other DNA sequences found in this sample. V and J are TRGV4 and TRGJ1 or TRGJ2. Germline assignment: CDR1 EGSTGY and CDR2 YDSYTSSV. There are 16 residues in the CDR3. The CDR3 coding sequence is TGTGCCACCTGGGACGGGCCTAGCATGGATTATTATAAAAAACTCTTT. Its protein product is CATWDGPSMDYYKKLF.

This clone counts as medium-sized. The V gene is TRGV4, the J gene TRGJ1 or TRGJ2. The V gene end was trimmed by 4 bases and the J gene end by 12 bases; junction bases not matched to a gene: 12. Germline CDR1 is EGSTGY and CDR2 is YDSYTSSV. This CDR3 has 12 residues. The CDR3 nucleotides read TGTGCCACCTGGGACGGGCTTGGAATGAAACTCTTT. It specifies CATWDGLGMKLF.

In this sample, this clone is medium-sized (0.01 to 0.1%). V is TRGV8 and J is TRGJP1. This CDR3 comprises 13 residues. Losses at the gene ends were 10 bases for V and 0 bases for J; bases not matched to a gene: 5. Germline loops: CDR1 VENAVY, CDR2 YDSYNSRV. CDR3: CATSDTTGWFKIF. The DNA for the CDR3 is TGTGCCACATCTGATACCACTGGTTGGTTCAAGATATTT.

J is TRGJ1 or TRGJ2 and V is TRGV10. TRGV10 qualifies as an ORF whose function is uncertain. This CDR3 contains 13 residues. V dropped 8 bases and J dropped 4; count of bases not matched to a gene: 9. DNA for the CDR3: TGTGCTGCGTGGGATTATAAATATTATAAGAAACTCTTT. Its protein is CAAWDYKYYKKLF.

This clone was observed a few times. The V gene is TRGV8, the J gene TRGJ1 or TRGJ2. CDR3 length equals 10 residues. Trimming cost V 9 bases and J 11 bases; bases outside gene matches: 10. The germline V gene encodes CDR1 VENAVY and CDR2 YDSYNSRV. The CDR3 DNA reads as TGTGCCACCCCTTTGAGAGAGAAACTCTTT. This sequence encodes CATPLREKLF.